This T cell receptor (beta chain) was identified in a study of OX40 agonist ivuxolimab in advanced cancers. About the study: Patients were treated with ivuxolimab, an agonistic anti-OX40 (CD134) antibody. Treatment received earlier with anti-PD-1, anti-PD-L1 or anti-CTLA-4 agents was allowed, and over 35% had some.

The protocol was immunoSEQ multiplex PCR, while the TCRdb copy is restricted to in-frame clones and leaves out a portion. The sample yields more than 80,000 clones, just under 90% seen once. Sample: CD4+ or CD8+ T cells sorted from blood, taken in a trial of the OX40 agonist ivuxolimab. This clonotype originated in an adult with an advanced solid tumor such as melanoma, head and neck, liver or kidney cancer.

The CDR3 region is CASSGLRHEQFF. DNA for the CDR3: TGTGCCAGCAGTGGCTTGCGGCATGAGCAGTTCTTC. This chain links TRBV5-6 with TRBJ2-1; D call uncertain. Deletions cut 5 bases from V and 8 bases from J, with 11 bases between. This CDR3 has 12 residues. Germline CDR1 reads SGHDT; CDR2 reads YYEEEE.